This T cell receptor (beta chain) was found in a study of cytomegalovirus exposure and HLA in healthy donors. General study results and limits: It emerged from a later analysis that several of the most significant clusters appeared to be linked to common viral pathogens. A prior analysis recorded that most TCR beta V segments were productive about 90% or about 30% of the time.

This CDR3 has 15 residues. Losses at the gene ends were 0 bases for V and 8 bases for J; bases not matched to a gene: 5. Germline lookup yields CDR1 SEHNR and CDR2 FQNEAQ (reference sequence). This clone has a single count. The antigen remains undetermined. Donors in the study were healthy people who gave bone marrow. This PCR relied on a set of 60 Vbeta primers and 13 Jbeta primers. Using immunoSEQ multiplex PCR, the repertoire was profiled, and TCRdb retains in-frame clones only, with some absent. This table has about 62,000 clones, about four fifths appearing once. This sequence was found in a woman in her twenties or thirties in good health and CMV-seronegative. Sequences were obtained from PBMCs. The V gene is TRBV7-9, the J gene TRBJ1-4; 8 positions agree with TRBD1. As DNA, the CDR3 is TGTGCCAGCAGCTTAGCTGGGACAGGTGGCGAAAAACTGTTTTTT. This encodes CASSLAGTGGEKLFF.